This record looks at one TCR beta chain sequence and its context. Its binding antigen is unknown. One base away there is no much larger clone; base qualities are not given. These data belong to a study of cytomegalovirus exposure and HLA in healthy donors (TCRdb year 2017). Background on the whole study: A later analysis indicated that the roughly 130 validation repertoires were generated on the platform also employed for the roughly 730 repertoires of the first cohort. The study aimed to test whether cataloging public T cell receptors could reveal signatures of past pathogen exposure. A separate validation cohort of roughly 120 different subjects was used in addition to the roughly 670-subject first cohort. To predict cytomegalovirus infection status, the study combined high-throughput TCR immunosequencing, statistical association of individual TCRs with disease status, and machine learning.

The CDR1 and CDR2 encoded by the germline V gene are LGHNA and YNFKEQ. V was cut back by 3 bases and J by 0 bases, leaving a gap of 15 bases between them. The CDR3 covers 16 residues, taking in both the cysteine and the phenylalanine. Here the CDR3 DNA is all that survives: 48 bases in frame from base 1. The donors belonged to the validation cohort of over a hundred subjects, which was separate from the approximately 700-subject first cohort. Preparation of the library involved the immunoSEQ multiplex PCR assay. The paper's data handling went like this. To diagnose cytomegalovirus status from the catalog of TCR beta chain sequences, a statistical classification framework was built. In TCRdb, the immuneACCESS table is reduced to in-frame sequences with V and J assigned. These tables do not hold every clone; where another copy was compared, an unresolved V gene accounts for under half, and the others remain unexplained. The V and J calls and clone size come from that table; D and trimming were worked out from the DNA. Within this sample are about 73,000 clones, with roughly 90% of them counted one time only. The ten most abundant clones make up 3% to 4% of the sample.

The study at large found these results: While some public TCRs were present in many individuals, most TCR sequences turned up only very rarely across donors. The authors suggested that the approach could potentially be extended to other disease states and immunological phenotypes. A few of the identified cytomegalovirus-associated TCR beta chains were confirmed in vitro to be specific for cytomegalovirus antigens. Of the cluster scores, approximately 95% were above 0 in a later analysis, which found that TCRs clustered in the first cohort also tended to co-occur in the approximately 120 validation repertoires. A later analysis had no HLA typing for the validation cohort, so co-occurrence there was scored across all 120 or so repertoires. The classifier was reported to diagnose cytomegalovirus status with high specificity and sensitivity in both the original and validation cohorts. A total of fewer than 200 TCR beta chains were listed by the study as associated with cytomegalovirus.

The specimen was PBMCs. The sequence derives from a woman aged 18-29 years in good health and CMV-seropositive. This receptor chain uses TRBV4-2 and TRBJ2-7; 6 matching bases give a weak D call of TRBD2. The CDR3: CASSQTSSASSYEQYF. Read as DNA, the sequence is TGTGCCAGCAGCCAGACCTCTAGCGCAAGCTCCTACGAGCAGTACTTC.